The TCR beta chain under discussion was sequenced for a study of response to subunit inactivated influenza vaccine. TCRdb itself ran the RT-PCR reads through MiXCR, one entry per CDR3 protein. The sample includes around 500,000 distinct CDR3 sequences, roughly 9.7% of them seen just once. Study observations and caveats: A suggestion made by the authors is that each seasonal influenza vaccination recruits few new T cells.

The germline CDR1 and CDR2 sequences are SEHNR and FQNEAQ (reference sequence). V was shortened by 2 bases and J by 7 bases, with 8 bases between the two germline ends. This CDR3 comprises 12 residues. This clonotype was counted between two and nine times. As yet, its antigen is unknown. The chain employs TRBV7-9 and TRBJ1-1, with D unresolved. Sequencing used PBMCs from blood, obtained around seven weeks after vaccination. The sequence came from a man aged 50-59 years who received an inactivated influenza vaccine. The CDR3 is CASSLWVSEAFF. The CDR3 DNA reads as TGTGCCAGCAGCTTATGGGTTAGTGAAGCTTTCTTT. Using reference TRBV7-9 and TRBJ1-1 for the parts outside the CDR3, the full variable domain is DTGVSQNPRHKITKRGQNVTFRCDPISEHNRLYWYRQTLGQGPEFLTYFQNEAQLEKSRLLSDRFSAERPKGSFSTLEIQRTEQGDSAMYLCASSLWVSEAFFGQGTRLTVV.